The rows below give T cell receptor beta chains drawn from one sample of a study of blood T cell repertoires in COVID-19. The protocol was immunoSEQ multiplex PCR, while the TCRdb copy is restricted to in-frame clones and leaves out a portion. The table has some 400,000 clones, approximately 87% seen once. Material for sequencing was peripheral blood. Receptors originate from a woman aged 55 to 70 with COVID-19, enrolled during active disease. CDR3s include the opening cysteine and the closing phenylalanine or tryptophan. A D gene is named only where the DNA matches it firmly. The size of a clone is reported for some rows only, either as once, few or many, or as a class for expanded clones.

>TRBD1|NA|TRBV6-5|TRBJ1-1
CASGTGNTEAFF
TGTGCCAGCGGGACAGGGAACACTGAAGCTTTCTTT
>NA|NA|TRBV6-5|TRBJ2-7
CASSSVDSYEQYF
TGTGCCAGCAGTTCAGTCGATTCCTACGAGCAGTACTTC
>NA|NA|TRBV5-4|TRBJ2-7
CASTQGYEQYF
TGTGCAAGTACTCAGGGGTACGAGCAGTACTTC
>NA|NA|TRBV19|TRBJ2-7
CASSTRKGAEPYEQYF
TGTGCCAGTAGTACTAGAAAGGGAGCCGAACCCTACGAGCAGTACTTC
>NA|NA|TRBV6-1|TRBJ1-2
CASSDAGNYGYTF
TGTGCCAGCAGTGACGCAGGAAACTATGGCTACACCTTC
>NA|NA|TRBV3-1/TRBV3-2|TRBJ1-3
CASSPPPRTGILGNTIYF
TGTGCCAGCAGCCCGCCACCCCGCACAGGCATCCTTGGAAACACCATATATTTT
>NA|NA|TRBV5-1|TRBJ1-2
CASSLGARGGYTF
TGCGCCAGCAGCTTAGGGGCGCGTGGCGGCTACACCTTC
>NA|NA|TRBV19|TRBJ1-6
CASSMGGEVNSPLHF
TGTGCCAGTAGTATGGGAGGGGAGGTTAATTCACCCCTCCACTTT
>TRBD1|NA|TRBV4-1|TRBJ2-7
CASSQGPGTASYEQYF
TGCGCCAGCAGCCAAGGGCCCGGGACAGCCTCCTACGAGCAGTACTTC
>NA|NA|TRBV4-1|TRBJ2-5
CASSQVRAQETQYF
TGCGCCAGCAGCCAAGTCAGGGCCCAAGAGACCCAGTACTTC
>NA|NA|TRBV6-2/TRBV6-3|TRBJ2-3
CASSPPPDTQYF
TGTGCCAGCAGTCCCCCTCCAGATACGCAGTATTTT
>NA|NA|TRBV14|TRBJ2-4
CASSQDWATNIQYF
TGTGCCAGCAGCCAAGATTGGGCCACCAACATTCAGTACTTC
>TRBD1|NA|TRBV3-1/TRBV3-2|TRBJ1-5
CASGDRINQPQHF
TGTGCCAGCGGGGACAGGATTAATCAGCCCCAGCATTTT
>NA|NA|TRBV20-1|TRBJ2-7
CSAILNAEQYF
TGCAGTGCTATACTAAACGCCGAGCAGTACTTC
>NA|NA|TRBV12-3/TRBV12-4|TRBJ1-1
CASRPPGKEAFF
TGTGCCAGCAGACCGCCCGGTAAGGAAGCTTTCTTT
>TRBD2|NA|TRBV19|TRBJ2-1
CASSPRLAGAISSYNEQFF
TGTGCCAGTAGTCCCCGACTAGCGGGGGCCATAAGCTCCTACAATGAGCAGTTCTTC
>TRBD2|NA|TRBV7-6|TRBJ2-1
CASSLGQGSGLSSYNEQFF
TGTGCCAGCAGCTTAGGGCAGGGTAGCGGGTTGAGCTCCTACAATGAGCAGTTCTTC
>NA|once|TRBV6-1|TRBJ2-7
CASSEDRVRTTYEQYF
TGTGCCAGCAGTGAAGACAGGGTCAGGACGACCTACGAGCAGTACTTC
>TRBD1|once|TRBV5-1|TRBJ1-6
CASSPRQGGTGKSPLHF
TGCGCCAGCAGCCCTAGACAGGGAGGAACTGGTAAATCACCCCTCCACTTT
>NA|NA|TRBV7-9|TRBJ1-2
CASTGTLMTVTYGYTF
TGTGCCAGCACCGGAACTCTCATGACAGTCACCTATGGCTACACCTTC
>NA|NA|TRBV4-1|TRBJ1-3
CASRPSTAAWRNTIYF
TGCGCCAGCAGACCCTCGACTGCCGCATGGAGAAACACCATATATTTT
>NA|NA|TRBV6-6|TRBJ1-5
CASSSGVGNQPQHF
TGTGCCAGCAGTAGCGGTGTTGGCAATCAGCCCCAGCATTTT
>TRBD1|NA|TRBV10-3|TRBJ1-1
CATGQGATEAFF
TGTGCCACCGGACAGGGGGCGACTGAAGCTTTCTTT
>TRBD1|NA|TRBV19|TRBJ2-7
CASSVGQGGYEQYF
TGTGCCAGTAGTGTCGGACAGGGCGGTTACGAGCAGTACTTC
>TRBD1|NA|TRBV7-2|TRBJ2-1
CASSSLGTGRYNEQFF
TGTGCCAGCAGCTCCTTAGGGACAGGGCGGTACAATGAGCAGTTCTTC
>NA|once|TRBV12-3/TRBV12-4|TRBJ1-2
CASSQSEGYGYTF
TGTGCCAGCAGTCAGTCCGAGGGCTATGGCTACACCTTC
>TRBD1|NA|TRBV2|TRBJ1-2
CASSVTDRVTNYGYTF
TGTGCCAGCAGTGTTACCGACAGGGTGACTAACTATGGCTACACCTTC
>NA|NA|TRBV2|TRBJ2-5
CASGHGGGRGQTQYF
TGTGCCAGCGGCCACGGGGGTGGGCGGGGTCAGACCCAGTACTTC
>NA|NA|TRBV5-1|TRBJ2-3
CASSGGRGGGSTDTQYF
TGCGCCAGCAGCGGGGGGCGAGGGGGAGGGAGCACAGATACGCAGTATTTT
>TRBD1|NA|TRBV19|TRBJ1-1
CASEDRANTEAFF
TGTGCCAGTGAGGACAGGGCCAACACTGAAGCTTTCTTT
>NA|NA|TRBV25-1|TRBJ2-5
CASRVNTQETQYF
TGTGCCAGCAGAGTTAACACCCAAGAGACCCAGTACTTC
>NA|NA|TRBV5-4|TRBJ2-7
CASNNRSSYEQYF
TGTGCCAGCAATAACAGGAGCTCCTACGAGCAGTACTTC
>NA|NA|TRBV19|TRBJ1-1
CASSPDRLNTEAFF
TGTGCCAGTAGCCCGGACAGACTAAACACTGAAGCTTTCTTT
>TRBD2|NA|TRBV4-2|TRBJ2-5
CASSQGLAGGQSQETQYF
TGTGCCAGCAGCCAAGGACTAGCGGGGGGGCAGTCCCAAGAGACCCAGTACTTC
>TRBD2|NA|TRBV28|TRBJ2-1
CASSLVASGAIYNEQFF
TGTGCCAGCAGTTTAGTGGCTAGCGGGGCTATTTACAATGAGCAGTTCTTC
>NA|NA|TRBV21-1|TRBJ2-1
CASTISGGAYNEQFF
TGTGCCAGCACCATTAGCGGGGGGGCTTACAATGAGCAGTTCTTC
>NA|NA|TRBV9|TRBJ2-6
CASSVFGGPGANVLTF
TGTGCCAGCAGCGTATTCGGGGGACCCGGGGCCAACGTCCTGACTTTC
>NA|NA|TRBV15|TRBJ2-1
CATKQQGYNEQFF
TGTGCCACCAAACAACAGGGATACAATGAGCAGTTCTTC
>NA|NA|TRBV30|TRBJ1-3
CAWSVSGNTIYF
TGTGCCTGGAGTGTCAGTGGAAACACCATATATTTT
>TRBD1|NA|TRBV9|TRBJ1-1
CASSVGGGAGNTEAFF
TGTGCCAGCAGCGTAGGAGGGGGCGCGGGGAACACTGAAGCTTTCTTT
>NA|NA|TRBV6-5|TRBJ2-7
CASSYQGVSYEQYF
TGTGCCAGCAGTTACCAAGGGGTCTCCTACGAGCAGTACTTC
>TRBD2|NA|TRBV9|TRBJ2-1
CASSVGFRVAGGYNEQFF
TGTGCCAGCAGCGTAGGGTTCCGAGTAGCGGGGGGATACAATGAGCAGTTCTTC
>TRBD2|NA|TRBV7-9|TRBJ2-1
CASSLGTSGGTEFF
TGTGCCAGCAGCTTAGGGACTAGCGGGGGTACTGAATTCTTC
>NA|NA|TRBV20-1|TRBJ2-2
CSASRTGELFF
TGCAGTGCTAGCAGGACCGGGGAGCTGTTTTTT
>NA|NA|TRBV2|TRBJ1-5
CASSLIRFRQDQHF
TGTGCCAGCAGCCTGATCCGATTTAGACAGGACCAGCATTTT
>NA|NA|TRBV10-1|TRBJ2-2
CASSDRAGGTGELFF
TGCGCCAGCAGTGACAGGGCAGGGGGGACCGGGGAGCTGTTTTTT
>TRBD1|NA|TRBV15|TRBJ2-2
CATSRLRDRATGELFF
TGTGCCACCAGCCGCCTCCGGGACAGGGCCACCGGGGAGCTGTTTTTT
>TRBD1|NA|TRBV5-1|TRBJ1-2
CASSSLAGGTYGYTF
TGCGCCAGCAGCTCGCTCGCAGGGGGCACCTATGGCTACACCTTC
>TRBD1|NA|TRBV28|TRBJ1-1
CASRGPLQGAKTEAFF
TGTGCCAGCAGGGGACCCCTGCAGGGGGCGAAGACTGAAGCTTTCTTT
>NA|NA|TRBV6-6|TRBJ1-4
CASSLRPGNYEKLFF
TGTGCCAGCAGTCTCCGACCAGGAAATTATGAAAAACTGTTTTTT